This T cell receptor (beta chain) was obtained from a study of T cells in Graves' hyperthyroidism and ophthalmopathy. General study points: Among clonotypes expanded in thyroid above 0.001, most were also found in blood. Ophthalmopathy was distinguished from stable hyperthyroidism by 13 V-J signatures.

The investigators amplified TCR beta CDR3 regions from RNA transcripts. The TCR CDR3 first-round RT-PCR relied on the HTBI primer set. TCRdb reprocessed the multiplex PCR reads via MiXCR and lists one record per CDR3 protein. The sample lists hundreds of thousands of distinct CDR3 sequences; 12% to 15% were seen once. Lactation, pregnancy, other autoimmune disease or uncontrolled infection excluded patients. Every diagnosis used clinical symptoms, serum thyroxine and TRAb, thyroid ultrasound and orbital computed tomography. This clonotype has a handful of counts. Its antigen remains unidentified. Germline CDR1 and CDR2: SGHRS and YFSETQ. V trimming: 4 bases; J trimming: 10 bases; junction bases outside the gene matches: 10. CDR3 length equals 14 residues.

Sequencing used blood. This clonotype originated in a woman under 30 with Graves' hyperthyroidism. The chain combines TRBV5-1 with TRBJ2-5; 10 bases line up with TRBD1. CDR3 region: CASSPRDRGDIQYF. CDR3 in DNA: TGCGCCAGCAGCCCACGGGACAGGGGTGACATCCAGTACTTC. The variable domain in full, completed from reference TRBV5-1 and TRBJ2-5, reads KAGVTQTPRYLIKTRGQQVTLSCSPISGHRSVSWYQQTPGQGLQFLFEYFSETQRNKGNFPGRFSGRQFSNSRSEMNVSTLELGDSALYLCASSPRDRGDIQYFGPGTRLLVL.